The clone carrying this T cell receptor (beta chain) was seen ten or more times. TCRdb reanalysed the 5' RACE reads using MiXCR and keeps one entry per CDR3 protein. This table holds about half a million distinct CDR3 sequences, 15% to 20% found once. The data were taken from a study of T-cell memory formation after mild COVID-19. Germline V lookup: CDR1 SGHNT, CDR2 YYREEE (reference sequence). CDR3 size: 16 residues. V lost 4 bases and J lost 0; bases outside the gene matches: 8. Sequencing was carried out using PBMCs or a T cell subset sorted from them (not recorded which). The chain links TRBV5-4 to TRBJ2-7; TRBD2 agrees at 9 bases. This sequence originates from an adult woman who had mild COVID-19 (a few samples of this study predate the infection). Cell type and time point are not known. CDR3 protein: CASSPVSGSYSYEQYF. In DNA form, the CDR3 reads TGTGCCAGCAGCCCAGTTAGCGGGAGCTACTCCTACGAGCAGTACTTC.